Listed below are T cell receptor beta chains from one sample, sequenced in a study of shared clonotypes between healthy human individuals. Sequencing was performed with immunoSEQ multiplex PCR; in TCRdb, only in-frame clones are kept and a portion is missing. This sample has roughly 500,000 clones, with about 96% found just once. The sequencing sample was made of naive CD4+ T cells sorted from blood. These receptor sequences come from a woman younger than 45 in good health. Each CDR3 is given with its conserved first and last residue. D genes are given only for firm matches. Size values are once, few and many counts, or a class for expanded clones, and some rows have none.

NA	TRBJ2-2	NA	TRBV7-8	TGTGCCAGCAGCTTAACTCGAGTCTCCAGGGGCGCGAACACCGGGGAGCTGTTTTTT	CASSLTRVSRGANTGELFF
NA	TRBJ2-3	NA	TRBV19	TGTGCCAGTAGTATAGAGGGAGCAGGAGCAACTTCCACAGATACGCAGTATTTT	CASSIEGAGATSTDTQYF
NA	TRBJ2-6	once	TRBV6-1	TGTGCCAGCAGTGAAGCGCCGCGCTCCTCTGGGGCCAACGTCCTGACTTTC	CASSEAPRSSGANVLTF
NA	TRBJ1-2	NA	TRBV18	TGTGCCAGCTCACCAAGGGCAGCCTATGGCTACACCTTC	CASSPRAAYGYTF
TRBD1	TRBJ1-2	once	TRBV28	TGTGCCAGCAGTTTCCGGGACAGACGTAACTATGGCTACACCTTC	CASSFRDRRNYGYTF
NA	TRBJ1-2	NA	TRBV5-6	TGTGCCAGCAGCTCGGCTGGGGAGTATGGCTACACCTTC	CASSSAGEYGYTF
NA	TRBJ2-5	NA	TRBV6-5	TGTGCCAGCAGTTACTCGACCGCTCAAGAGACCCAGTACTTC	CASSYSTAQETQYF
NA	TRBJ2-1	NA	TRBV6-5	TGTGCCAGCAGTTACATATTCGGACCGAACTACAATGAGCAGTTCTTC	CASSYIFGPNYNEQFF
NA	TRBJ1-1	NA	TRBV10-2	TGCGCCAGCAGTGAATCCCAGGGTTTGTGTGACACTGAAGCTTTCTTT	CASSESQGLCDTEAFF
NA	TRBJ2-1	NA	TRBV6-5	TGTGCCAGCAGTTTGACAACTAGGGTAGGTGAGCAGTTCTTC	CASSLTTRVGEQFF
TRBD2	TRBJ2-7	NA	TRBV19	TGTGCCAGTAGTATATGGACTAGCGGGATTAACGAGCAGTACTTC	CASSIWTSGINEQYF
NA	TRBJ1-5	NA	TRBV6-6	TGTGCCAGCAGTTACGACGGGTTACAGGAGGAACCCCAGCATTTT	CASSYDGLQEEPQHF
NA	TRBJ1-4	NA	TRBV29-1	TGCAGCGCCGGCGGGGGGAATGAAAAACTGTTTTTT	CSAGGGNEKLFF
NA	TRBJ2-2	NA	TRBV19	TGTGCCAGTAGTATAGGGACCATCGACACCGGGGAGCTGTTTTTT	CASSIGTIDTGELFF
TRBD1	TRBJ2-7	NA	TRBV5-1	TGCGCCAGCAGCTTGGGCCAAAGGACAGGACTCTACGAGCAGTACTTC	CASSLGQRTGLYEQYF
NA	TRBJ2-5	NA	TRBV7-8	TGTGCCAGCAGCTTATTAGCGGCAACCCAAGAGACCCAGTACTTC	CASSLLAATQETQYF
NA	TRBJ2-6	NA	TRBV5-4	TGTGCCAGCAGCTTGTCATTAGCCAAACCCCTCTCTGGGGCCAACGTCCTGACTTTC	CASSLSLAKPLSGANVLTF
NA	TRBJ2-7	NA	TRBV7-9	TGTGCCAGCAGCTTACCGCCTGGCAGTTCCTACGAGCAGTACTTC	CASSLPPGSSYEQYF
NA	TRBJ2-7	NA	TRBV11-2	TGTGCCAGCAGCCGACTCCCCAAGGACGAGCAGTACTTC	CASSRLPKDEQYF
NA	TRBJ2-4	NA	TRBV2	TGTGCCAGCAGTGAAAGGTTCGGGAACATTCAGTACTTC	CASSERFGNIQYF
TRBD1	TRBJ1-1	NA	TRBV6-1	TGTGCCAGCAGTGCCCGACAGGGGTTCGTCGAAGCTTTCTTT	CASSARQGFVEAFF
TRBD2	TRBJ2-7	NA	TRBV27	TGTGCCAGCAGTTTCCAGCGGGGAACCTACGAGCAGTACTTC	CASSFQRGTYEQYF
NA	TRBJ2-1	NA	TRBV7-2	TGTGCCAGCAGCTTAGACGGTAGCGGCTCCTACAATGAGCAGTTCTTC	CASSLDGSGSYNEQFF
NA	TRBJ2-2	NA	TRBV4-1	TGCGCCAGCAGGAAAAGCGGGACAAACACCGGGGAGCTGTTTTTT	CASRKSGTNTGELFF
NA	TRBJ1-5	NA	TRBV19	TGTGCCAGTAGGTCACAGGGCAAGTTAGGCAATCAGCCCCAGCATTTT	CASRSQGKLGNQPQHF
NA	TRBJ1-1	NA	TRBV27	TGTGCCAGCAAATGGGCCCTGAACACTGAAGCTTTCTTT	CASKWALNTEAFF
TRBD2	TRBJ2-7	few	TRBV7-9	TGTGCCAGCAGCCGAGGACTAGCCTACGAGCAGTACTTC	CASSRGLAYEQYF
NA	TRBJ2-1	NA	TRBV2	TGTGCCAGCAGTGAGATGAGCTTCCATGAGCAGTTCTTC	CASSEMSFHEQFF
TRBD1	TRBJ1-2	NA	TRBV5-4	TGTGCCAGCAGCCCAGGGGGCGTGGCCTATGGCTACACCTTC	CASSPGGVAYGYTF
NA	TRBJ2-7	NA	TRBV27	TGTGCCAGCAGGTCAGCGGGGACACTCTCCTACGAGCAGTACTTC	CASRSAGTLSYEQYF
NA	TRBJ1-2	NA	TRBV27	TGTGCCAGCAGAGACAGCTATGGCTACACCTTC	CASRDSYGYTF
NA	TRBJ1-1	NA	TRBV11-2	TGTGCCAGCAGCACCGACCCTAACACTGAAGCTTTCTTT	CASSTDPNTEAFF